This is a list of T cell receptor beta chains from one sample in a study of Ad26.COV2.S vaccination and SARS-CoV-2 variants. Assay: immunoSEQ multiplex PCR; the TCRdb copy retains only in-frame clones and omits some. The table lists hundreds of thousands of clones, approximately 88% of them singletons. The sample was peripheral blood, taken in a trial of Ad26.COV2.S vaccine versus placebo. These receptors all stem from a person aged 18 to 65 who received the Ad26.COV2.S COVID-19 vaccine or a placebo. Both conserved end residues are part of each CDR3. D genes are given only for firm matches. Rows give clone size only sometimes, using once, few, many, or a class for an expanded clone.

D gene	clone size	J gene	V gene	CDR3 protein	CDR3 DNA
TRBD1	NA	TRBJ2-3	TRBV9	CASSVEGATVTQYF	TGTGCCAGCAGCGTAGAGGGGGCGACCGTTACGCAGTATTTT
TRBD2	NA	TRBJ2-7	TRBV6-5	CASRRGGPYEQYF	TGTGCCAGCCGCCGGGGGGGTCCCTACGAGCAGTACTTC
NA	once	TRBJ1-4	TRBV12-3/TRBV12-4	CASSPARGEKLFF	TGTGCCAGCAGCCCGGCGCGGGGCGAAAAACTGTTTTTT
TRBD1	NA	TRBJ1-4	TRBV7-9	CASSLVGQGAGKLFF	TGTGCCAGCAGCTTAGTCGGACAGGGGGCAGGAAAACTGTTTTTT
NA	NA	TRBJ2-7	TRBV2	CASSMDKLYEQYF	TGTGCCAGCAGCATGGACAAGCTCTACGAGCAGTACTTC
TRBD2	NA	TRBJ2-3	TRBV3-1/TRBV3-2	CASSPRSGGTTDTQYF	TGTGCCAGCAGCCCCCGGAGCGGGGGGACCACAGATACGCAGTATTTT
TRBD2	NA	TRBJ2-1	TRBV5-4	CASSLRGDSYNEQFF	TGTGCCAGCAGCTTGCGGGGGGACTCCTACAATGAGCAGTTCTTC
TRBD1	NA	TRBJ2-1	TRBV27	CASSLSSGGVKQFF	TGTGCCAGCAGTTTATCGTCAGGGGGCGTGAAGCAGTTCTTC
NA	NA	TRBJ2-1	TRBV9	CASGIGTNRRNEQFF	TGTGCCAGCGGCATCGGGACCAACCGTCGCAATGAGCAGTTCTTC
NA	once	TRBJ2-6	TRBV6-5	CASRAWGAGANVLTF	TGTGCCAGCAGGGCGTGGGGGGCCGGGGCCAACGTCCTGACTTTC
NA	NA	TRBJ1-1	TRBV10-3	CASTPLSGYMNTEAFF	TGTGCCTCGACCCCCCTTTCGGGTTATATGAACACTGAAGCTTTCTTT
NA	once	TRBJ1-2	TRBV2	CASGWGYYGYTF	TGTGCCAGCGGATGGGGGTACTATGGCTACACCTTC
TRBD1	NA	TRBJ1-5	TRBV7-6	CASSLGQGDYSNQPQHF	TGTGCCAGCAGCTTAGGGCAGGGGGATTATAGCAATCAGCCCCAGCATTTT
NA	NA	TRBJ2-2	TRBV6-5	CASRGGDANTGELFF	TGTGCCAGCAGAGGTGGGGACGCGAACACCGGGGAGCTGTTTTTT
TRBD2	NA	TRBJ2-1	TRBV7-9	CASSETSGSYNEQFF	TGTGCCAGCAGCGAAACTAGCGGGTCCTACAATGAGCAGTTCTTC
TRBD1	NA	TRBJ2-2	TRBV5-1	CASSLGQGSGTGELFF	TGCGCCAGCAGCCTGGGACAGGGGTCCGGCACCGGGGAGCTGTTTTTT
TRBD1	NA	TRBJ2-7	TRBV3-1/TRBV3-2	CASRPGQVTSYEQYF	TGTGCCAGCAGGCCTGGACAGGTAACCTCCTACGAGCAGTACTTC
TRBD2	once	TRBJ2-2	TRBV5-5	CASSPWTSNTGELFF	TGTGCCAGCAGCCCCTGGACTAGCAATACCGGGGAGCTGTTTTTT
NA	NA	TRBJ1-4	TRBV10-3	CAISLTGFEKLFF	TGTGCCATCAGTTTAACAGGGTTCGAAAAACTGTTTTTT
NA	NA	TRBJ1-2	TRBV5-6	CASTVGDTSRGYTF	TGTGCCAGCACCGTGGGGGACACCAGCAGGGGCTACACCTTC
NA	NA	TRBJ2-5	TRBV9	CASSVEERLQETQYF	TGTGCCAGCAGCGTAGAGGAGCGACTACAAGAGACCCAGTACTTC
NA	NA	TRBJ2-2	TRBV11-3	CASSFSAVNTGELFF	TGTGCCAGCAGCTTTAGTGCGGTGAACACCGGGGAGCTGTTTTTT
TRBD2	NA	TRBJ2-2	TRBV28	CASSLESGRSTGELFF	TGTGCCAGCAGTTTGGAGAGCGGGAGATCCACCGGGGAGCTGTTTTTT
NA	NA	TRBJ2-2	TRBV5-1	CASSTNTGTGGTGELFF	TGCGCCAGCAGCACAAACACAGGGACCGGTGGCACCGGGGAGCTGTTTTTT
TRBD1	NA	TRBJ1-5	TRBV7-8	CASSSRTGGAIQPQHF	TGTGCCAGCAGCTCACGGACAGGGGGAGCCATTCAGCCCCAGCATTTT
NA	NA	TRBJ2-2	TRBV11-3	CASRRYRNTGELFF	TGTGCCAGCAGGAGATACAGGAACACCGGGGAGCTGTTTTTT
NA	once	TRBJ1-1	TRBV5-1	CASSLRDDTEAFF	TGCGCCAGCAGCCTCCGGGACGACACTGAAGCTTTCTTT
NA	NA	TRBJ1-1	TRBV18	CASSPITGGGTEAFF	TGTGCCAGCTCACCAATAACCGGGGGCGGCACTGAAGCTTTCTTT
NA	once	TRBJ2-7	TRBV5-1	CASSPPDAAGYEQYF	TGCGCCAGCAGCCCCCCGGACGCAGCGGGCTACGAGCAGTACTTC
NA	NA	TRBJ2-3	TRBV11-2	CASSLGGGVSTDTQYF	TGTGCCAGCAGCTTAGGCGGCGGGGTGAGCACAGATACGCAGTATTTT
TRBD1	few	TRBJ1-3	TRBV5-1	CASSLGDRDGNTIYF	TGCGCCAGCAGCTTGGGGGACAGGGACGGAAACACCATATATTTT
NA	NA	TRBJ1-3	TRBV5-1	CASSLGQGGNTIYF	TGCGCCAGCAGCTTGGGGCAGGGGGGAAACACCATATATTTT